The 12 T cell receptor beta chains below come from one sample, sequenced in a study of T cell responses to AZD1222 COVID-19 vaccine. The assay was immunoSEQ multiplex PCR, and TCRdb's table has in-frame clones only and misses some. The sample records fewer than 120,000 clones, about 85% being singletons. Sequences were derived from peripheral blood, sampled on day 0 of AZD1222 vaccination. These receptors originate from an adult in good health.

This chain connects TRBV11-2 to TRBJ2-5; maybe TRBD2 (6 bases). This CDR3 spans 19 amino acids. The V end was cut by 0 bases, the J end by 5 bases, with 25 bases between. Per the germline V gene, CDR1 is SGHAT and CDR2 is FQNNGV. CDR3 bases: TGTGCCAGCAGCTTAGATCAAAATAGGGCGGGGCAAAACGCGGAGACCCAGTACTTC. It yields the protein CASSLDQNRAGQNAETQYF.

The chain carries TRBV7-9 and TRBJ2-2; 15 bases map to TRBD2. V shed 5 bases and J 6 bases; nucleotides not matched to a gene: 13. The CDR3 contains 19 residues. The germline V gene has CDR1 SEHNR and CDR2 FQNEAQ (reference sequence). The CDR3 protein is CASSPSRTSGGAAAGELFF. The CDR3 DNA is TGTGCCAGCAGCCCTAGCCGGACTAGCGGGGGGGCCGCCGCCGGGGAGCTGTTTTTT.

The chain combines TRBV7-2 with TRBJ2-3; 15 bases fit TRBD2. The junction had 6 bases not matched to a gene; V was cut back by 5 bases and J by 0 bases. The CDR3 is 18 residues long. Germline CDR1 reads SGHTA; CDR2 reads FQGNSA. The CDR3 DNA sequence: TGTGCCAGCAGCCTCGGGACTAGCGGGGGGCCCAGCACAGATACGCAGTATTTT. This translates into CASSLGTSGGPSTDTQYF.

This chain joins TRBV20-1 and TRBJ1-2; a possible D gene is TRBD1 (6 bases). The CDR3 runs 11 residues. Per the germline V gene, CDR1 is DFQATT and CDR2 is SNEGSKA (reference sequence). Between the trimmed V and J ends, which lost 7 bases and 7 bases, there was a span of 13 bases. The CDR3: CSVTGYLGYTF. Here the CDR3 DNA reads TGCAGTGTCACAGGGTACCTTGGCTACACCTTC.

The sample holds one count of this clone. The V call is TRBV7-2, the J call TRBJ1-4, with D unresolved. Trimming took off 1 base at V and 8 bases at J, with 8 bases between the two ends. This CDR3 is 13 amino acids long. Germline CDR1 SGHTA, CDR2 FQGNSA. The CDR3 DNA is TGTGCCAGCAGCTTAGGGCCGAGAGAAAAACTGTTTTTT. It translates to CASSLGPREKLFF.

The chain is built from TRBV27 and TRBJ1-2; D not resolved. There are 13 residues in the CDR3. Germline V gene data show CDR1 as MNHEY and CDR2 as SMNVEV (reference sequence). Trimming left V 5 bases short and J 4 bases short, with 11 bases between. This chain's CDR3 is CASSMSGPYGYTF. The CDR3 DNA reads as TGTGCCAGCAGTATGTCCGGACCCTATGGCTACACCTTC.

The chain joins TRBV4-1 to TRBJ2-4; D unresolved. The CDR3 consists of 13 residues. The germline V gene encodes CDR1 MGHRA and CDR2 YSYEKL. V shed 2 bases and J shed 8 bases, with 10 bases lying between them. This CDR3 reads CASSQKGTDIQYF. CDR3 DNA sequence: TGCGCCAGCAGCCAAAAGGGAACGGACATTCAGTACTTC.

V gene TRBV19 combines with J gene TRBJ1-3; TRBD1 matches 7 bases. V was clipped by 6 bases and J by 0 bases; unmatched bases: 5. There are 15 residues in the CDR3. Germline V gene lookup returns CDR1 LNHDA and CDR2 SQIVND (reference sequence). CDR3 loop: CASRMTGFSGNTIYF. For the CDR3, the DNA is TGTGCCAGTAGGATGACAGGGTTCTCTGGAAACACCATATATTTT.

The genes are TRBV7-2 and TRBJ1-5; no definite D call. Trimming removed 1 base at V and 0 bases at J, with 10 bases between. This CDR3 is 16 amino acids long. Germline CDR1 and CDR2: SGHTA and FQGNSA. The CDR3 DNA follows: TGTGCCAGCAGCTTAGGTTCGGGTGCTAGCAATCAGCCCCAGCATTTT. This codes for CASSLGSGASNQPQHF.

The chain couples TRBV18 to TRBJ2-2, with 9 bases fitting TRBD1. V was pared by 1 base and J by 3 bases, with 6 bases of the junction left unmatched. Germline V gene data show CDR1 as KGHSH and CDR2 as LQKENI. This CDR3 has 17 residues. The CDR3 nucleotides are TGTGCCAGCTCACCACTTCCTGGACAGGGGTACACCGGGGAGCTGTTTTTT. It specifies CASSPLPGQGYTGELFF.

Turning to this clone: At one boundary the junction diverges from the germline segment, which might be a read error. This chain connects TRBV5-5 to TRBJ2-3; possibly TRBD1 for D (5 bases). In germline, CDR1 is SGHKS, CDR2 YYEKEE (reference sequence). The CDR3 loop spans 18 amino acids. The CDR3 here is CASSFPLVRSTLTDRQYF. CDR3 bases: TGTGCCAGCAGCTTCCCTCTAGTGAGATCTACCTTGACAGATAGGCAGTATTTT.

The rearrangement uses TRBV18 and TRBJ1-3; maybe TRBD1 (5 bases). V dropped 2 bases and J dropped 0 bases, with 8 bases sitting between them. CDR3 size: 15 residues. From germline, CDR1 is KGHSH and CDR2 LQKENI. The DNA of the CDR3 is TGTGCCAGCTCACCAGGGACTTACTCTGGAAACACCATATATTTT. This gives the protein CASSPGTYSGNTIYF.